One TCR beta chain is described in this entry. Antigen unknown. The data originate from a study of CD8+CD57+ T cells in acquired aplastic anemia. As for the study in general: Recorded DNA amounts for sorted CD4+ and CD8+ cells had an average of 3.2 ug. Findings and caveats of the study: Patients versus controls showed no significant CD8+ Simpson's diversity difference. Found in both controls and patients were around 30 CD8+ CDR3 sequences.

The study profiled TCR beta VDJ and CDR3 using genomic DNA as template. Each CDR3 protein is one row after TCRdb ran MiXCR on the reads. This sample has 300,000 or so distinct CDR3 sequences; 56% occur once, and the top ten carry approximately 1.2%. Sequencing was done on patients that had shown CD8+CD57+ cell expansion by flow cytometry. Each patient carried a diagnosis of severe acquired aplastic anemia. The source material was sorted CD4+, CD8+, or CD8+CD57+ T cells (not recorded which) from PBMCs. The receptor was isolated from a human donor with aplastic anemia.

CDR3 sequence (DNA): TGTGCCAGTAGCCCCCGGGACAAGGGGTCTCACGGGGAGCTGTTTTTT. Its protein product is CASSPRDKGSHGELFF. The chain is built from TRBV19 and TRBJ2-2; D is possibly TRBD1 (6 bases). V was clipped by 6 bases and J by 7 bases, with 21 bases between them. Germline V gene data show CDR1 as LNHDA and CDR2 as SQIVND (reference sequence). This CDR3 is 16 amino acids long.